A single sample gave rise to the 9 T cell receptor beta chains below, sequenced in a study of T cells in Graves' hyperthyroidism and ophthalmopathy. RNA transcripts served as the template for amplifying TCR beta CDR3 regions. Carried out on the TCR CDR3, a first-round RT-PCR used the HTBI primer set. TCRdb called the multiplex PCR reads again in MiXCR, with one record for every CDR3 protein. The repertoire holds approximately 600,000 distinct CDR3 sequences, with less than 25% as singletons. The source material was blood. These receptor sequences come from a man aged 30 to 39 with Graves' ophthalmopathy.

This clonotype was observed at least ten times. This chain connects TRBV30 to TRBJ1-1; perhaps TRBD1 as D (5 bases). CDR3 length equals 15 residues. The V gene lost 4 bases and the J gene lost 0 bases, with 15 bases spanning the gap. CDR1 and CDR2 from the germline V gene are GTSNPN and SVGIG (reference sequence). DNA for the CDR3: TGTGCCTGGAAGCCCCAGGGTTACCTGAACACTGAAGCTTTCTTT. This sequence encodes CAWKPQGYLNTEAFF.

In its sample, this clonotype was seen many times. V usage is TRBV6-1 and J usage is TRBJ2-5; 8 bases line up with TRBD2. Germline V gene sequence: CDR1 MNHNS, CDR2 SASEGT. Trimming took 6 bases from V and 2 from J; bases not matched to a gene: 5. The CDR3 contains 14 residues. In DNA, the CDR3 is TGTGCCAGCAGCTCGACTAGCGTTCAAGAGACCCAGTACTTC. Protein: CASSSTSVQETQYF.

The rearrangement uses TRBV20-1 and TRBJ2-3; 9 bases fit TRBD2. V lost 6 bases and J lost 6; bases outside the gene matches: 16. In germline, CDR1 is DFQATT, CDR2 SNEGSKA (reference sequence). The CDR3 sequence is 16 residues long. The CDR3 sequence: CSARYGSGREVDTQYF. The CDR3 coding sequence is TGCAGTGCCCGCTATGGTAGCGGGAGAGAAGTGGATACGCAGTATTTT.

This clonotype was observed a handful of times. The V and J genes are TRBV4-1 and TRBJ2-1; 8 bases are a match to TRBD1. CDR3 length equals 16 residues. Unmatched junction bases numbered 11, after V lost 1 base and J lost 9 bases. The germline V gene has CDR1 MGHRA and CDR2 YSYEKL. CDR3: CASSQGRDRRSSEQFF. The CDR3 bases are TGCGCCAGCAGCCAAGGGCGGGACAGGCGTTCGTCTGAGCAGTTCTTC.

This clonotype was seen ten or more times. This chain joins TRBV2 and TRBJ2-1, with a tentative D call TRBD1 (6 bases). The CDR3 is 13 residues long. V dropped 3 bases and J dropped 12 bases, with 15 bases sitting between them. CDR1 and CDR2 (germline): SNHLY, FYNNEI. CDR3 sequence: CASSDWGRTGQFF. In nucleotides, the CDR3 is TGTGCCAGCAGTGACTGGGGGCGCACGGGGCAGTTCTTC.

This chain joins TRBV28 and TRBJ1-2; 7 positions match TRBD1. This CDR3 is built from 12 residues. With V trimmed by 6 bases and J by 8 bases, 6 bases remained unmatched. From germline, CDR1 is MDHEN and CDR2 SYDVKM. The CDR3 region is CASRTGAGGYTF. The CDR3 bases are TGTGCCAGCAGAACAGGGGCCGGAGGCTACACCTTC.

The chain recombines TRBV6-1 with TRBJ2-7; 9 positions match TRBD1. With 7 bases clipped from V and 4 bases from J, the junction kept 5 bases outside the gene matches. CDR3 length: 13 amino acids. Germline CDR1 and CDR2: MNHNS and SASEGT. CDR3 region: CASTYGQGYEQYF. The DNA for the CDR3 is TGTGCCAGCACCTACGGACAGGGGTACGAGCAGTACTTC.

The chain joins TRBV30 to TRBJ2-1; 8 nucleotides agree with TRBD2. Germline V gene sequence: CDR1 GTSNPN, CDR2 SVGIG (reference sequence). Losses at the gene ends were 5 bases for V and 2 bases for J; bases not matched to a gene: 5. The CDR3 extends over 14 amino acids. The DNA of the CDR3 is TGTGCCTGGCGCCTAGCGGGTCCCTACAATGAGCAGTTCTTC. It encodes CAWRLAGPYNEQFF.

There are a few counts of this clonotype. V is TRBV6-2 or TRBV6-3 and J is TRBJ1-1; D gene ambiguous. With 0 bases removed from V and 0 bases from J, the gap between germline ends came to 14 bases. CDR1 MNHEY and CDR2 SVGEGT come from the germline V gene. The CDR3 length is 17 residues. The CDR3 nucleotides read TGTGCCAGCAGTTACTCCAATAGCCGACGGATGAACACTGAAGCTTTCTTT. It codes for CASSYSNSRRMNTEAFF.